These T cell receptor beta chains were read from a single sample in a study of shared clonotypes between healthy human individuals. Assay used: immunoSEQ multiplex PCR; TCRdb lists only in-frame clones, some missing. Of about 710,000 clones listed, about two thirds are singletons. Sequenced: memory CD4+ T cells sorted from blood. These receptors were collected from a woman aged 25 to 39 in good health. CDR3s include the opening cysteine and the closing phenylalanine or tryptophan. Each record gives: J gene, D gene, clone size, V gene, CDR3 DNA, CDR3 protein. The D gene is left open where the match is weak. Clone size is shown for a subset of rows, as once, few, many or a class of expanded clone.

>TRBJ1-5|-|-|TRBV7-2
TGTGCCAGCAGCACCCAAAGGGATCAGCCCCAGCATTTT
CASSTQRDQPQHF
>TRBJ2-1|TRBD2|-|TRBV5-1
TGCGCCAGCAGCCCGTCGACTAGCGGGAGGACGGATGAGCAGTTCTTC
CASSPSTSGRTDEQFF
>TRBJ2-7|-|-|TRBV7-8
TGTGCCAGCAGCTTATCGAGGGTTTTTATCGACGAGCAGTACTTC
CASSLSRVFIDEQYF
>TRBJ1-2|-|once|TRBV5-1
TGCGCCAGCAGCTTCGGGGACCGAGACTATGGCTACACCTTC
CASSFGDRDYGYTF
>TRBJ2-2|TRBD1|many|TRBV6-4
TGTGCCAGCAGCCCTGGGACAGGGGCCGGGGAGCTGTTTTTT
CASSPGTGAGELFF
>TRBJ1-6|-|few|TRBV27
TGTGCCAGCAGTTTAGGGAACGACGGTGCACCCCTCCACTTT
CASSLGNDGAPLHF
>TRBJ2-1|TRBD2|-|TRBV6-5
TGTGCCAGCAGTTCACTAGCGGGAGGGGGAAATGAGCAGTTCTTC
CASSSLAGGGNEQFF
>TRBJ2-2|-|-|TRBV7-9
TGTGCCAGCAGCTTAGTTGGGGGCACCGGGGAGCTGTTTTTT
CASSLVGGTGELFF
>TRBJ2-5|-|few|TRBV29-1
TGCAGCGTTGCTCCAGGTCAGGAGACCCAGTACTTC
CSVAPGQETQYF
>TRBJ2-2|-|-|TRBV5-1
TGCGCCAGCAGCGTGCCCGGTACGAACACCGGGGAGCTGTTTTTT
CASSVPGTNTGELFF
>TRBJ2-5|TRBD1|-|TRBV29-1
TGCAGCGTTCCGGGACAGGGAAAAGAGACCCAGTACTTC
CSVPGQGKETQYF
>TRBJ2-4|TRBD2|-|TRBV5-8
TGTGCCAGCAGCTTTATATTCCTAGCGGGAGCCAAAAACATTCAGTACTTC
CASSFIFLAGAKNIQYF
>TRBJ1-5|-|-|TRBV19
TGTGCCAGTAGTATTGTCGGGGGGCAAGATCAGCCCCAGCATTTT
CASSIVGGQDQPQHF
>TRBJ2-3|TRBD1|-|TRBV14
TGTGCCAGCAGCAAAACAGGGGGAACAGATACGCAGTATTTT
CASSKTGGTDTQYF